These 10 T cell receptor beta chains originate from one sample sequenced in a study of T cells in Graves' hyperthyroidism and ophthalmopathy. Amplification yielded TCR beta CDR3 regions, with RNA transcripts as the source. A set of HTBI primers served as the primers for a first-round RT-PCR of the TCR CDR3. TCRdb independently ran MiXCR on the multiplex PCR reads; one entry per CDR3 protein. The table has more than 550,000 distinct CDR3 sequences, around 20% seen once. Source material: blood. Receptors originate from a woman in her forties or fifties with Graves' hyperthyroidism that later progressed to Graves' ophthalmopathy.

The J gene is TRBJ2-7, the V gene TRBV19, with 10 bases lining up with TRBD1. This CDR3 region has 15 residues. Germline V lookup: CDR1 LNHDA, CDR2 SQIVND (reference sequence). After removal of 5 bases from V and 2 bases from J, the junction contained 6 bases not matched to a gene. Written as DNA, the CDR3 is TGTGCCAGTAGTGTAGCGACAGGGGGCACCTACGAGCAGTACTTC. It translates to CASSVATGGTYEQYF.

On this clonotype: This may be a read error: a much more frequent sequence differs by one nucleotide. The chain joins TRBV2 to TRBJ2-2; perhaps TRBD1 as D (5 bases). The CDR3 runs to 16 residues. Germline CDR1 SNHLY, CDR2 FYNNEI. CDR3 sequence: CAGSNYGHLNTGELFF. Here the CDR3 DNA reads TGTGCCGGCAGTAATTACGGACACCTTAACACCGGGGAGCTGTTTTTT.

Comments on this clonotype: A much larger clone sits a single nucleotide away, making a read error possible. The rearrangement links TRBV20-1 to TRBJ2-5, with 8 bases lining up with TRBD2. CDR1 and CDR2 from the germline V gene are DFQATT and SNEGSKA (reference sequence). The trim removed 4 bases at V and 1 base at J, leaving 8 bases unmatched. This CDR3 has 15 amino acids. The CDR3 sequence is CSATTGGGIQETQYF. The CDR3 DNA is TGCAGTGCTACAACTGGCGGGGGGATCCAAGAGACCCAGTACTTC.

Ten or more counts support this clonotype. J is TRBJ1-1 and V is TRBV6-6; D may be TRBD1 (5 bases). CDR3 length equals 14 residues. V lost 2 bases, J lost 1 base, and 8 bases lay in between. Per the germline V gene, CDR1 is MNHNY and CDR2 is SVGAGI (reference sequence). CDR3 in DNA: TGTGCCAGCAGTTACGGGGGAGGGAACACTGAAGCTTTCTTT. As protein: CASSYGGGNTEAFF.

This clonotype was recorded a few times. This chain links TRBV7-9 with TRBJ2-3, with TRBD2 matching over 8 bases. Germline assignment: CDR1 SEHNR and CDR2 FQNEAQ (reference sequence). V gave up 1 base and J gave up 0 bases; unmatched junction bases: 6. The CDR3 runs to 17 residues. The CDR3 coding sequence is TGTGCCAGCAGCTTAGTCGGGAGCGGGAGAAGCACAGATACGCAGTATTTT. Its translation is CASSLVGSGRSTDTQYF.

The chain carries TRBV27 and TRBJ2-1; TRBD2 matches at 10 bases. Germline V gene lookup returns CDR1 MNHEY and CDR2 SMNVEV (reference sequence). The J segment lost 3 bases and the V segment lost 6 bases, leaving 5 bases of the junction unmatched. The CDR3 contains 15 residues. The CDR3 nucleotides read TGTGCCAGCAGGAGTTTAGCGGGGGGCTACAATGAGCAGTTCTTC. Protein product: CASRSLAGGYNEQFF.

At least ten counts were recorded for this clonotype. The chain joins TRBV12-3 or TRBV12-4 to TRBJ1-2, with D possibly being TRBD1 (6 bases). The V end was cut by 6 bases, the J end by 3 bases, with 14 bases between. This CDR3 has 14 residues. CDR3 sequence reads: CASRLQGRDYGYTF. CDR3 coding DNA: TGTGCCAGCAGACTACAGGGTCGGGACTATGGCTACACCTTC.

This clonotype has ten or more counts. This chain joins TRBV5-1 and TRBJ1-5, with 12 bases identical to TRBD1. Germline CDR1 reads SGHRS; CDR2 reads YFSETQ. J lost 2 bases, V lost 4 bases, and 7 bases had no gene match. The CDR3 consists of 17 residues. DNA of the CDR3: TGCGCCAGCAGCCCTGGGACAGGGGGCATAGGCAATCAGCCCCAGCATTTT. Its protein product is CASSPGTGGIGNQPQHF. The complete variable domain, with remaining parts taken from reference TRBV5-1 and TRBJ1-5, reads KAGVTQTPRYLIKTRGQQVTLSCSPISGHRSVSWYQQTPGQGLQFLFEYFSETQRNKGNFPGRFSGRQFSNSRSEMNVSTLELGDSALYLCASSPGTGGIGNQPQHFGDGTRLSIL.

As for this clonotype: Just one base apart from a much larger clone, this may be a read error. Here the CDR3 reads CASSLNPGQTIYSGELFF. CDR3 DNA sequence: TGTGCCAGCAGCCTCAACCCCGGACAGACTATATACAGCGGGGAGCTGTTTTTT. This rearrangement joins TRBV11-1 to TRBJ2-2; maybe TRBD1 (6 bases). Germline CDR1 SGHAT, CDR2 FQDESV (reference sequence). V dropped 5 bases and J dropped 7 bases, with 26 bases sitting between them. The CDR3 covers 18 residues.

V and J are TRBV5-1 and TRBJ1-2, with D perhaps matching TRBD1 (5 bases). CDR3 length equals 15 residues. CDR1 and CDR2 (germline): SGHRS, YFSETQ. Trimming stripped 2 bases from V and 6 bases from J, with 17 bases between. The CDR3: CASSFGWGAQDGYTF. The CDR3 coding sequence is TGCGCCAGCAGCTTCGGCTGGGGCGCTCAGGATGGCTACACCTTC. The whole variable domain, remainder taken from reference TRBV5-1 and TRBJ1-2, is KAGVTQTPRYLIKTRGQQVTLSCSPISGHRSVSWYQQTPGQGLQFLFEYFSETQRNKGNFPGRFSGRQFSNSRSEMNVSTLELGDSALYLCASSFGWGAQDGYTFGSGTRLTVV.